These T cell receptor beta chains were read from a single sample in a study of CD8+ T cells in alopecia areata. Clones were sequenced by immunoSEQ multiplex PCR, and TCRdb holds only the in-frame ones, with some missing. Of roughly 180,000 clones in the sample, around half are singletons; the top ten hold 11%. The material sequenced was CD8+ T cells sorted from blood, taken at week 24, from a patient treated with tofacitinib. The receptors come from a human donor with alopecia areata. The CDR3 runs from the conserved cysteine through the conserved F or W. Fields, in order: V gene, D gene, J gene, clone size, CDR3 protein, CDR3 DNA. The D gene is left open where the match is weak. Only some rows state a clone size, as once, few, many or a class for expanded clones.

TRBV29-1	-	TRBJ1-2	-	CSVGEGYTF	TGCAGCGTTGGAGAGGGCTACACCTTC
TRBV5-6	-	TRBJ1-1	-	CASSQPRGEAFF	TGTGCCAGCAGCCAACCGCGCGGTGAAGCTTTCTTT
TRBV2	-	TRBJ1-1	-	CASSELGGRTTEAFF	TGTGCCAGCAGTGAATTGGGAGGGCGGACCACTGAAGCTTTCTTT
TRBV7-2	-	TRBJ1-5	-	CASSLLITGVISAQPQHF	TGTGCCAGCAGCTTACTTATAACAGGTGTCATATCGGCTCAGCCCCAGCATTTT
TRBV29-1	-	TRBJ1-2	-	CSVVETGLLYGYTF	TGCAGCGTTGTGGAGACAGGATTACTCTATGGCTACACCTTC
TRBV10-3	TRBD1	TRBJ1-1	few	CAISESGTANTEAFF	TGTGCCATCAGTGAGTCAGGGACAGCTAACACTGAAGCTTTCTTT
TRBV7-8	TRBD2	TRBJ2-2	once	CASSLGSSGGFTGELFF	TGTGCCAGCAGCTTAGGGTCTAGCGGGGGGTTTACCGGGGAGCTGTTTTTT
TRBV27	-	TRBJ2-6	-	CASSSTSGHQANVLTF	TGTGCCAGCAGTTCTACATCGGGACATCAGGCCAACGTCCTGACTTTC
TRBV4-3	-	TRBJ2-7	-	CASSQGRTSYEQYF	TGCGCCAGCAGCCAAGGGCGGACCTCCTACGAGCAGTACTTC
TRBV29-1	TRBD1	TRBJ1-2	-	CSVDGTGVYGYTF	TGCAGCGTTGATGGGACAGGAGTGTATGGCTACACCTTC
TRBV6-5	-	TRBJ2-3	few	CASSYGDTQYF	TGTGCCAGCAGTTACGGAGATACGCAGTATTTT
TRBV10-3	-	TRBJ1-2	-	CAITDRFRRTGYGYTF	TGTGCCATCACCGATCGGTTTCGGAGGACTGGGTATGGCTACACCTTC
TRBV19	-	TRBJ1-5	-	CATAGIGQPQHF	TGTGCTACTGCAGGGATAGGGCAGCCCCAGCATTTT
TRBV27	-	TRBJ2-1	once	CASSLGGLYDEQFF	TGTGCCAGCAGTTTGGGGGGACTGTATGATGAGCAGTTCTTC
TRBV9	-	TRBJ2-7	-	CASSVVDVGLYEQYF	TGTGCCAGCAGCGTAGTCGACGTCGGGCTTTACGAGCAGTACTTC
TRBV5-4	TRBD1	TRBJ2-7	-	CASSLRDRGPYEQYF	TGTGCCAGCAGCTTGAGGGACAGGGGGCCCTACGAGCAGTACTTC
TRBV6-5	-	TRBJ2-1	-	CASSYSGGPGNEQFF	TGTGCCAGCAGTTACTCAGGGGGGCCGGGAAATGAGCAGTTCTTC
TRBV6-6	TRBD1	TRBJ2-2	-	CASFPGQGESGELFF	TGTGCCAGCTTTCCGGGACAGGGAGAATCCGGGGAGCTGTTTTTT
TRBV13	-	TRBJ1-4	-	CASSERDGLNEKLFF	TGTGCCAGCAGCGAGCGGGACGGTCTTAATGAAAAACTGTTTTTT
TRBV11-2	-	TRBJ1-2	-	CASSLGGPNYGYTF	TGTGCCAGCAGCCTAGGGGGACCTAACTATGGCTACACCTTC
TRBV6-5	-	TRBJ2-7	-	CASSSRQTYEQYF	TGTGCCAGCAGCTCCCGACAGACCTACGAGCAGTACTTC
TRBV5-1	TRBD1	TRBJ2-7	-	CASSLRTGDDEQYF	TGCGCCAGCAGCTTGAGGACAGGGGACGACGAGCAGTACTTC
TRBV4-3	-	TRBJ1-5	-	CASSQGAGFDQPQHF	TGCGCCAGCAGCCAAGGTGCGGGGTTTGATCAGCCCCAGCATTTT
TRBV30	TRBD1	TRBJ1-1	-	CAWSTGGMNTEAFF	TGTGCCTGGAGTACAGGGGGCATGAACACTGAAGCTTTCTTT
TRBV29-1	-	TRBJ2-1	-	CSVDLSGNNEQFF	TGCAGCGTTGATTTGTCCGGGAATAATGAGCAGTTCTTC
TRBV2	-	TRBJ1-5	-	CASSEQDTYSNQPQHF	TGTGCCAGCAGTGAACAGGACACCTATAGCAATCAGCCCCAGCATTTT
TRBV2	-	TRBJ2-7	few	CASTPDIQEQYF	TGTGCCAGCACCCCGGATATACAGGAGCAGTACTTC
TRBV2	TRBD1	TRBJ1-1	-	CASKRGTGGNTEAFF	TGTGCCAGCAAAAGAGGGACAGGGGGGAACACTGAAGCTTTCTTT
TRBV29-1	-	TRBJ1-1	-	CSVWQYTEAFF	TGCAGCGTTTGGCAGTACACTGAAGCTTTCTTT
TRBV29-1	-	TRBJ1-2	few	CSADGQGHYGYTF	TGCAGCGCCGACGGCCAGGGACACTATGGCTACACCTTC
TRBV2	TRBD1	TRBJ1-6	-	CASRGTGRSYNSPLHF	TGTGCCAGCAGGGGGACAGGAAGGTCCTATAATTCACCCCTCCACTTT
TRBV20-1	-	TRBJ1-1	-	CSARQGPEAFF	TGCAGTGCTAGACAGGGACCTGAAGCTTTCTTT
TRBV7-2	TRBD1	TRBJ2-5	-	CASSLTGASSETQYF	TGTGCCAGCAGCTTAACAGGGGCGTCTTCAGAGACCCAGTACTTC
TRBV7-9	-	TRBJ2-7	-	CASSKLGSPAYEQYF	TGTGCCAGCAGTAAATTAGGGTCCCCCGCCTACGAGCAGTACTTC
TRBV5-6	-	TRBJ2-4	few	CASSLGGGQGNIQYF	TGTGCCAGCAGCTTGGGCGGGGGCCAGGGAAACATTCAGTACTTC
TRBV5-6	TRBD1	TRBJ2-1	-	CASRPGGDEQFF	TGTGCCAGCAGGCCAGGGGGTGATGAGCAGTTCTTC
TRBV4-3	-	TRBJ2-2	-	CASSQKGAGGELFF	TGCGCCAGCAGCCAAAAAGGGGCCGGGGGGGAGCTGTTTTTT
TRBV27	-	TRBJ2-4	-	CASRSGHIQYF	TGTGCCAGCAGGTCTGGGCACATTCAGTACTTC
TRBV6-5	-	TRBJ1-2	-	CASGPRDYGYTF	TGTGCCAGCGGGCCCAGGGACTATGGCTACACCTTC